Detailed here is one T cell receptor (beta chain). The target antigen is unknown. Using immunoSEQ multiplex PCR, the repertoire was profiled, and TCRdb retains in-frame clones only, with some absent. The sample shows roughly 100,000 clones, roughly 87% of them seen only once. These data originate in a study of OX40 agonist ivuxolimab in advanced cancers. Study-wide background: As their treatment, patients were administered ivuxolimab, an agonistic anti-OX40 (CD134) antibody. Study results and limitations: CD8+ T cells showed, on average, more clonal expansion than CD4+ cells. Dosing at 0.1 to 3.0 mg/kg was accompanied by clonal expansion of CD4+ and CD8+ blood T cells by week 6.

Trimming pared 3 bases from V and 1 base from J, leaving 13 bases between. Germline V gives CDR1 ENHRY, CDR2 SYGVKD. The CDR3 spans 15 residues. The clonotype originates from an adult with an advanced solid tumor such as melanoma, head and neck, liver or kidney cancer. The material sequenced was CD4+ or CD8+ T cells sorted from blood, taken in a trial of the OX40 agonist ivuxolimab. The gene calls are TRBV10-3 and TRBJ2-7; tentatively, D is TRBD1 (5 bases). Here the CDR3 reads CAISDPHQGSYEQYF. DNA for the CDR3: TGTGCCATCAGTGACCCCCACCAGGGATCCTACGAGCAGTACTTC.